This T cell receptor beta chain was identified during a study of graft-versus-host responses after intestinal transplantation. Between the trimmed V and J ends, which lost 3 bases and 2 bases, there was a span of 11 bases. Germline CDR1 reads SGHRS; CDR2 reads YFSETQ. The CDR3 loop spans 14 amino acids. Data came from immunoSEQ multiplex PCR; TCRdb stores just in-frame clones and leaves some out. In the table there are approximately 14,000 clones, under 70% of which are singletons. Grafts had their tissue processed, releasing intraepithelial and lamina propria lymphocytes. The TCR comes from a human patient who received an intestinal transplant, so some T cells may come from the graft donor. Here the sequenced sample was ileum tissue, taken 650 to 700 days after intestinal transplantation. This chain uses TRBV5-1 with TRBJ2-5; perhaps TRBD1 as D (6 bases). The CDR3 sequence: CASSSGQIQETQYF. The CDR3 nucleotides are TGCGCCAGCAGCTCCGGACAGATACAAGAGACCCAGTACTTC.